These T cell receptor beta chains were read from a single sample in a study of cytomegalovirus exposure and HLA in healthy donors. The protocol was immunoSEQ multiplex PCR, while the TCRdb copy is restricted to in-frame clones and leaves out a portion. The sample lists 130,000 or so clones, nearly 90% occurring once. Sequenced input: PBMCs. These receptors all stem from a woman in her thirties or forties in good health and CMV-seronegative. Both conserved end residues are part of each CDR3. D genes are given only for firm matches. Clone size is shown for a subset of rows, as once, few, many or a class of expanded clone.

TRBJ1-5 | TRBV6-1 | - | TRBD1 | CASSEGTGGSSNQPQHF | TGTGCCAGCAGTGAAGGGACAGGGGGTTCTAGCAATCAGCCCCAGCATTTT
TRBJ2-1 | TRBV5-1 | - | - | CASSEPTRSEQFF | TGCGCCAGCAGCGAACCTACTAGAAGCGAGCAGTTCTTC
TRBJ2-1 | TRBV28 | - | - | CASSAPAETAPFF | TGTGCCAGCAGTGCCCCCGCCGAGACAGCTCCGTTCTTC
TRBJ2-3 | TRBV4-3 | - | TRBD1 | CASSQQSGTGVFASTDTQYF | TGCGCCAGCAGCCAACAATCCGGGACAGGGGTCTTTGCAAGCACAGATACGCAGTATTTT
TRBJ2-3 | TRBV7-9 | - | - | CSSRRATSTDTQYF | TGTTCCAGCCGGCGGGCGACAAGCACAGATACGCAGTATTTT
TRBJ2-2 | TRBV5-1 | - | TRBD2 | CASSNRTSVTGELFF | TGCGCCTCCAGTAATCGGACTAGCGTCACCGGGGAGCTGTTTTTT
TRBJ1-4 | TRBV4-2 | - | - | CASSGTPQNEKLFF | TGTGCCAGCAGCGGGACTCCGCAAAATGAAAAACTGTTTTTT
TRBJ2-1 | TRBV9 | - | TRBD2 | CASSTGTSGRGQFF | TGTGCCAGCAGCACCGGGACTAGCGGGAGGGGGCAGTTCTTC
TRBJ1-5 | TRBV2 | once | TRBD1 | CASSATGGDQPQHF | TGTGCCAGCAGTGCTACAGGGGGGGATCAGCCCCAGCATTTT
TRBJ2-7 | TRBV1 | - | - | CTSSQGNAGTQLIEQYF | TGCACCAGCAGCCAAGGTAATGCCGGGACACAGTTAATCGAGCAGTACTTC
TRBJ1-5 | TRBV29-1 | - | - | CSVEVGTGQPQHF | TGCAGCGTTGAAGTGGGTACGGGTCAGCCCCAGCATTTT
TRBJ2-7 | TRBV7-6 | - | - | CASSHMKEGYEQYF | TGTGCCAGCAGCCATATGAAAGAGGGCTACGAGCAGTACTTC
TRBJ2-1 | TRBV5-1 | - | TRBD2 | CASSSFRTSGIHEQFF | TGCGCCAGCAGCTCGTTCCGGACTAGCGGTATCCATGAGCAGTTCTTC
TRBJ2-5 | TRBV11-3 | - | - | CASSLSRSQETQYF | TGTGCCAGCAGCTTATCCCGTTCCCAAGAGACCCAGTACTTC
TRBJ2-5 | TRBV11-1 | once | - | CASSHQETQYF | TGTGCCAGCAGCCATCAAGAGACCCAGTACTTC
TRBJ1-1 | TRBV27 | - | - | CASSLNRAAFEAFF | TGTGCCAGCAGTTTAAACAGGGCCGCCTTTGAAGCTTTCTTT
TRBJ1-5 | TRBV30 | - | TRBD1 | CAWSKGRTGGSNQPQHF | TGTGCCTGGAGCAAAGGTAGGACAGGGGGAAGCAATCAGCCCCAGCATTTT
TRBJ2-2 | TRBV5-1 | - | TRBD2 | CASSAGGGGNIGELFF | TGCGCCAGCAGCGCCGGCGGGGGAGGGAACATCGGGGAGCTGTTTTTT
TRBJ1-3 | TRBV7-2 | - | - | CASMRLGPGNTIYF | TGTGCCAGCATGCGGCTGGGGCCTGGAAACACCATATATTTT
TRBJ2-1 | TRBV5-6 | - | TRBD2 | CASSLAASGRLEQFF | TGTGCCAGCAGCTTGGCGGCTAGCGGGAGGTTGGAGCAGTTCTTC
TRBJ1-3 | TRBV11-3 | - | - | CASSPQSQSSGNTIYF | TGTGCCAGCAGCCCGCAGTCACAGAGCTCTGGAAACACCATATATTTT
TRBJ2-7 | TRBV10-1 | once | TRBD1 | CASSKSGGYEQYF | TGCGCCAGCAGTAAGTCAGGGGGCTATGAGCAGTACTTC
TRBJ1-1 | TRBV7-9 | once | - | CSSSFPGHIPTEAFF | TGTTCCAGCAGCTTTCCGGGACACATCCCCACTGAAGCTTTCTTT